This T cell receptor beta chain was sequenced for a study of response to subunit inactivated influenza vaccine. TCRdb reprocessed the RT-PCR reads via MiXCR and lists one record per CDR3 protein. The sample carries about 570,000 distinct CDR3 sequences, 10% to 12% recorded once. V lost 4 bases, J lost 3 bases, and 5 bases stayed unmatched. This CDR3 is 15 amino acids long. Per the germline V gene, CDR1 is GTSNPN and CDR2 is SVGIG (reference sequence). This clonotype was counted ten times or more. These data were also reused for a study on T cells expressing NK-cell markers. This second report adds: The authors made TCR beta cDNA libraries by 5'RACE template switching. This switching added a universal primer site and UMIs. Several donors likewise had their CD3+CD56-NKG2C+ fraction led by these clonotypes.

The chain recombines TRBV30 with TRBJ2-1; 11 bases are a match to TRBD1. Specimen: PBMCs from blood, collected on the day of vaccination. This receptor was taken from a man aged 45 to 65 who received an inactivated influenza vaccine. The CDR3 region has the DNA TGTGCCTGGATCTACGGGACAGGGGGCTACAATGAGCAGTTCTTC. Translation: CAWIYGTGGYNEQFF.